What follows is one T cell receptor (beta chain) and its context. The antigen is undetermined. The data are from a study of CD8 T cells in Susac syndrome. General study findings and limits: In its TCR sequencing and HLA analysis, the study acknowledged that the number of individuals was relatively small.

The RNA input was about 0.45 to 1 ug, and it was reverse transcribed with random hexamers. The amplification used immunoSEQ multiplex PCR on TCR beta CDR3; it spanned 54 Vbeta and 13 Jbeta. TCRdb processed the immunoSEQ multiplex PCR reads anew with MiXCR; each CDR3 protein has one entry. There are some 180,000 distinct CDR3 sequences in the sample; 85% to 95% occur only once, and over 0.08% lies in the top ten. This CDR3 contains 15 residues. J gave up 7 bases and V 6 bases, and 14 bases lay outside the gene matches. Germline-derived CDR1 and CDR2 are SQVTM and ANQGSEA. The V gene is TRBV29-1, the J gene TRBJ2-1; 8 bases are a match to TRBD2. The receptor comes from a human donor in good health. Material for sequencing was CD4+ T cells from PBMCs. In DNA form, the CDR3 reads TGCAGCGTCCCCCGGGGGGGGACTATTCGGAATGAGCAGTTCTTC. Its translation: CSVPRGGTIRNEQFF.